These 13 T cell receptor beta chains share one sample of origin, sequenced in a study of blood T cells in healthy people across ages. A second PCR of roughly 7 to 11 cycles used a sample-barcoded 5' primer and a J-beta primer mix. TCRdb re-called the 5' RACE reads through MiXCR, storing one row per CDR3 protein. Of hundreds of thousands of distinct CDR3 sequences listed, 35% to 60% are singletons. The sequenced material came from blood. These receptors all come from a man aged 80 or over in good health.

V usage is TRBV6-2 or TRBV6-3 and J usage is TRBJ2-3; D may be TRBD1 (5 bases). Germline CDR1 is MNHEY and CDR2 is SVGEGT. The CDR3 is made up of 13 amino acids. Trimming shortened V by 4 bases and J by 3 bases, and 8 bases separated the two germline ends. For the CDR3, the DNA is TGTGCCAGCAGTTCCAGGGAAACAGATACGCAGTATTTT. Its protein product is CASSSRETDTQYF.

The CDR3 DNA is TGTGCCAGCAGCTCAGCCGGGACAGGGAAAGGCTACACCTTC. Its protein product is CASSSAGTGKGYTF. The genes are TRBV7-2 and TRBJ1-2; 9 bases map to TRBD1. The CDR3 has 14 amino acids. The V segment lost 4 bases and the J segment 8 bases; nucleotides outside the gene matches: 8. The germline V gene encodes CDR1 SGHTA and CDR2 FQGNSA.

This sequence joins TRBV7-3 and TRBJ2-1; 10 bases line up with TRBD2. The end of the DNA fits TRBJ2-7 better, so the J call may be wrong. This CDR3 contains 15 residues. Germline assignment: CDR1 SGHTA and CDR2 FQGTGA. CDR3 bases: TGTGCCAGCAGCTCAACTAGCGGGACTGGCAATGAGCAGTACTTC. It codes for CASSSTSGTGNEQYF.

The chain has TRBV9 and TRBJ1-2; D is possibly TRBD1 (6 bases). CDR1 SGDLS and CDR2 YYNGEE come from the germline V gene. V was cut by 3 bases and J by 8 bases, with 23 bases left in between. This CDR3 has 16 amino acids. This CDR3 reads CASSGGTSSMTSGYTF. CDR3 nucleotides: TGTGCCAGCAGCGGGGGGACATCCTCTATGACCTCCGGCTACACCTTC. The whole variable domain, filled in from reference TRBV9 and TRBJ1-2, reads DSGVTQTPKHLITATGQRVTLRCSPRSGDLSVYWYQQSLDQGLQFLIQYYNGEERAKGNILERFSAQQFPDLHSELNLSSLELGDSALYFCASSGGTSSMTSGYTFGSGTRLTVV.

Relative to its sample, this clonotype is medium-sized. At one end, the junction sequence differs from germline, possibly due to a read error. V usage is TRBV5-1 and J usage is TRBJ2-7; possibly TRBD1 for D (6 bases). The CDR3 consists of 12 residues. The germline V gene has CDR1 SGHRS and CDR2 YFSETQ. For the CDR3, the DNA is TGTGCCAGCAGTTCGGACAGCTACGAGCAGTACTTC. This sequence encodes CASSSDSYEQYF.

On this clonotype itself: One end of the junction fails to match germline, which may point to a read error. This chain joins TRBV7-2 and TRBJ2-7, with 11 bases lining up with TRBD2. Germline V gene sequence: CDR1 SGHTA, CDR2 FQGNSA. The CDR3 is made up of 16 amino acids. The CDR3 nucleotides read TGTGCCAGCAGCTTAGATGGGACTAGCGGATCCTACAAGCAGTACTTC. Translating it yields CASSLDGTSGSYKQYF.

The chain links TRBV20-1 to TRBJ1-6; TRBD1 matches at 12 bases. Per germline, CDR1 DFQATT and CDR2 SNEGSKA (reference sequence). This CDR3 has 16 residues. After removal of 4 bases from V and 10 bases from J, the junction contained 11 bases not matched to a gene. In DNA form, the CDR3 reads TGCAGTGCTAAAATCACCGGGACAGGGGGCCGATCACCCCTCCACTTT. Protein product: CSAKITGTGGRSPLHF.

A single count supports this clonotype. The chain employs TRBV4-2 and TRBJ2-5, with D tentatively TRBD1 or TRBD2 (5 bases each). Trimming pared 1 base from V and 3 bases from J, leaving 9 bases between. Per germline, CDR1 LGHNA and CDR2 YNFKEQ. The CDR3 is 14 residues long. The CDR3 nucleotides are TGTGCCAGCAGCCAAGGGGGGAGAGAAGAGACCCAGTACTTC. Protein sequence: CASSQGGREETQYF.

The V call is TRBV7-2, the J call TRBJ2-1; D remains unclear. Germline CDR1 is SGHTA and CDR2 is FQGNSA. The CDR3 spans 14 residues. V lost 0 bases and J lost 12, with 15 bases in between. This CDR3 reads CASSLASLGWGQFF. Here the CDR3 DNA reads TGTGCCAGCAGCTTAGCGTCCCTTGGGTGGGGGCAGTTCTTC.

CDR3 residues: CAAGTSGSWNEQFF. The CDR3, as DNA: TGTGCCGCAGGGACTAGCGGGAGTTGGAATGAGCAGTTCTTC. This chain joins TRBV10-3 and TRBJ2-1; 14 nucleotides match TRBD2. The CDR3 has 14 amino acids. CDR1 and CDR2 from the germline V gene are ENHRY and SYGVKD. The ends lost 11 bases at V and 7 bases at J; junction bases unmatched: 7.

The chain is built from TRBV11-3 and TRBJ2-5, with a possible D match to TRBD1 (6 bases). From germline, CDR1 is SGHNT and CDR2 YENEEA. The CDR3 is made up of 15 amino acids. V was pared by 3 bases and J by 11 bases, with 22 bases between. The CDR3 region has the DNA TGTGCCAGCAGCTTTCATACAGGGAGTAACAATGAGCAGTACTTC. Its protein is CASSFHTGSNNEQYF.

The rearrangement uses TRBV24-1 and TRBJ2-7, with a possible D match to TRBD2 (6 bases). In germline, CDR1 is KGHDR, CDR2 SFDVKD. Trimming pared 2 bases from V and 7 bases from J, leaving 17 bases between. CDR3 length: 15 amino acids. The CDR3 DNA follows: TGTGCCACCAGTGATTCCGGGAGTCTGAGCAATGAGCAGTACTTC. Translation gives CATSDSGSLSNEQYF.

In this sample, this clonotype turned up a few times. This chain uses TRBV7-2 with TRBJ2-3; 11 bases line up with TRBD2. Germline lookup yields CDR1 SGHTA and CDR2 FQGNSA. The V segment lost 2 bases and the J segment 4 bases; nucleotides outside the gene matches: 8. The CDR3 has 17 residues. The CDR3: CASSLLAGGGKADTQYF. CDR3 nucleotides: TGTGCCAGCAGCTTATTAGCGGGAGGGGGAAAGGCAGATACGCAGTATTTT.